The 13 T cell receptor beta chains given below trace back to one sample, sequenced in a study of regulatory T cells in long-lasting Graves disease. Construction of TCR beta libraries relied on iRepertoire HTBI primers and on Arm-PCR targeting CDR3 regions. TCRdb independently ran MiXCR on the multiplex PCR reads; one entry per CDR3 protein. The top ten clones hold roughly 41% of a sample with 500,000 to 800,000 distinct CDR3 sequences, around 30% of them seen once. Time point reported: persistent/refractory GD, antithyroid drugs over 5 years with positive TRAb. From PBMCs, RNA was extracted and then used to make the TCR library. Sequenced here: peripheral blood mononuclear cells (PBMCs), sampled when the disease was refractory, from a patient treated with antithyroid drugs. The receptors stem from a female donor with Graves disease.

V gene TRBV29-1 combines with J gene TRBJ1-2; 8 positions match TRBD1. From germline, CDR1 is SQVTM and CDR2 ANQGSEA. The V segment lost 6 bases and the J segment 8 bases; nucleotides outside the gene matches: 11. There are 13 residues in the CDR3. The CDR3 sequence: CSVTPQGDGGYTF. DNA for the CDR3: TGCAGCGTAACCCCACAGGGGGACGGCGGCTACACCTTC.

This clonotype was found many times. The chain couples TRBV7-2 to TRBJ1-2, with D maybe TRBD1 (5 bases). The germline V and J ends were trimmed by 5 bases and 0 bases, with 19 bases remaining between them. The CDR3 is made up of 17 amino acids. CDR1 is SGHTA and CDR2 is FQGNSA in the germline V gene. DNA for the CDR3: TGTGCCAGCAGCCCCCATTTGAGGACACTAGCTAACTATGGCTACACCTTC. Translation: CASSPHLRTLANYGYTF.

This sequence joins TRBV10-3 and TRBJ1-1, with D uncertain. Trimming shortened V by 0 bases and J by 0 bases, and 5 bases separated the two germline ends. The CDR3 is 14 residues long. CDR1 ENHRY and CDR2 SYGVKD come from the germline V gene. The CDR3 DNA is TGTGCCATCAGTGAGTCTAGAGTGAACACTGAAGCTTTCTTT. Translated, it gives CAISESRVNTEAFF.

The rearrangement joins TRBV5-1 to TRBJ2-4; 7 bases are shared with TRBD1. Trimming took 0 bases from V and 0 from J; bases not matched to a gene: 3. The CDR3 extends over 16 amino acids. CDR1 is SGHRS, CDR2 YFSETQ, per germline. CDR3 nucleotides: TGCGCCAGCAGCTTGGGGGACAGACTAGCCAAAAACATTCAGTACTTC. Its protein is CASSLGDRLAKNIQYF.

This clonotype occurred many times. This chain uses TRBV2 with TRBJ2-4, with TRBD2 identical over 9 bases. This CDR3 region has 16 residues. V trimming: 5 bases; J trimming: 0 bases; junction bases outside the gene matches: 5. Germline lookup yields CDR1 SNHLY and CDR2 FYNNEI. The CDR3 nucleotides are TGTGCCAGCAGTCCGACTAGCGGTCTAGCCAAAAACATTCAGTACTTC. Amino acids: CASSPTSGLAKNIQYF. Using reference TRBV2 and TRBJ2-4 for the parts outside the CDR3, the full variable domain is EPEVTQTPSHQVTQMGQEVILRCVPISNHLYFYWYRQILGQKVEFLVSFYNNEISEKSEIFDDQFSVERPDGSNFTLKIRSTKLEDSAMYFCASSPTSGLAKNIQYFGAGTRLSVL.

This clonotype has at least ten counts. Because the CDR3's place on the DNA is in doubt, the DNA is left out and the CDR3 is given as listed by TCRdb. The chain recombines TRBV28 with TRBJ1-4. The CDR3 spans 14 amino acids, including both terminal residues. The germline V gene has CDR1 MDHEN and CDR2 SYDVKM. CDR3 sequence reads: CASSLPTYFGPLFF.

This clonotype has a count of ten or more. The CDR3 loop is CASSFPQGLYGYTF. The CDR3 region has the DNA TGTGCCAGCAGTTTCCCTCAGGGGCTCTATGGCTACACCTTC. The V and J genes are TRBV28 and TRBJ1-2, with D perhaps TRBD1 (6 bases). Between the trimmed V and J ends, which lost 3 bases and 4 bases, there was a span of 12 bases. CDR1 MDHEN and CDR2 SYDVKM come from the germline V gene. This CDR3 comprises 14 residues.

This clonotype has a handful of counts. The V call is TRBV7-9, the J call TRBJ1-1; 7 nucleotides agree with TRBD1. The CDR3 has 12 residues. The V and J ends lost 5 bases and 8 bases, in that order; junction bases with no gene match: 5. In germline, CDR1 is SEHNR, CDR2 FQNEAQ (reference sequence). CDR3 nucleotide sequence: TGTGCCAGCAGCGGGCTACAGGGGGAAGCTTTCTTT. It yields the protein CASSGLQGEAFF.

The CDR3: CASSPDRGGQPQYF. In DNA, the CDR3 is TGTGCCAGCAGCCCCGACAGGGGAGGACAGCCCCAGTATTTT. The chain recombines TRBV12-3 or TRBV12-4 with TRBJ1-5, with 8 bases identical to TRBD1. The assigned J gene may be wrong: the sequence end matches TRBJ2-3 better. This CDR3 is built from 14 residues.

The rearrangement links TRBV27 to TRBJ1-1; D might be TRBD1 (5 bases). The V and J ends lost 0 bases and 4 bases respectively, with 15 bases between them. The CDR3 loop spans 16 amino acids. Looked up from germline, CDR1 is MNHEY and CDR2 is SMNVEV (reference sequence). For the CDR3, the DNA is TGTGCCAGCAGTTTATCGAGCAGGGTCCTCCTCACTGAAGCTTTCTTT. It encodes CASSLSSRVLLTEAFF.

There are a few counts of this clonotype. The conserved closing phenylalanine or tryptophan is absent in this CDR3, likely reflecting a read error. CDR3 sequence: CASSIGDRETQYL. The CDR3 nucleotides are TGTGCCAGTAGTATAGGAGATAGAGAGACCCAGTACCTC. This chain uses TRBV19 with TRBJ2-5; D gene ambiguous. The germline V and J ends were trimmed by 1 base and 4 bases, with 7 bases remaining between them. The CDR3 covers 13 residues. Germline V gives CDR1 LNHDA, CDR2 SQIVND (reference sequence).

The chain employs TRBV10-3 and TRBJ1-2; D is unclear. The germline V gene encodes CDR1 ENHRY and CDR2 SYGVKD. V was cut by 0 bases and J by 7 bases, with 12 bases left in between. The CDR3 extends over 14 amino acids. The CDR3 region has the DNA TGTGCCATCAGTGAGTCCCGGCTTTCAGGTGGCTACACCTTC. Translated, it gives CAISESRLSGGYTF.

V and J are TRBV19 and TRBJ1-5; 8 bases match TRBD1. The trim removed 4 bases at V and 5 bases at J, leaving 13 bases unmatched. CDR1 is LNHDA and CDR2 is SQIVND in the germline V gene (reference sequence). The CDR3 runs to 17 residues. The CDR3 loop is CASSKYYRTGIDQPQHF. In DNA, the CDR3 is TGTGCCAGTAGTAAATACTATCGGACAGGGATCGATCAGCCCCAGCATTTT.